This TCR beta chain was sequenced in a study of CD8 T cells in ankylosing spondylitis (dated by TCRdb to about 2017). Some background on the complete study: The study profiled T cell receptor beta repertoires in healthy donors and ankylosing spondylitis patients to find disease-linked TCR variants. Peripheral blood samples were taken, and synovial fluid was additionally collected from ankylosing spondylitis patients. The full study cohort comprised some 27 ankylosing spondylitis patients and roughly 100 healthy donors.

The instrument was an Illumina HiSeq 2500. TCR beta libraries were prepared by quantitative 5'-RACE with molecular barcodes. On the authors' methods: A new computational method based on a probabilistic model of VDJ rearrangement was used to identify disease-linked TCR variants. TCRdb applied fastp at Q25 and MiXCR to the public reads, then kept only in-frame beta chains. One record per CDR3 amino acid sequence lists the most common genes and DNA. The V and J calls reflect TCRdb's pipeline rather than the authors' work. This sample comprises about 800,000 distinct CDR3 sequences, approximately 10% of them detected only once. Around 0.51% of the sample belongs to the ten largest clones. Based on the germline V gene (reference sequence), the CDR1 and CDR2 sequences are DFQATT and SNEGSKA. Trimming costs V 5 bases and J 6 bases, and their ends lie 11 bases apart. The CDR3 starts with the cysteine, ends with the phenylalanine, and has 12 residues. CDR3 DNA is the only sequence kept; it has 36 bases, read in frame from the first base.

What the research found in general, with its limitations: According to the report, matched synovial fluid samples from ankylosing spondylitis patients were significantly enriched for the disease-linked clones. Some of the motif variants had been reported before in the synovial fluid and blood of reactive arthritis patients, a finding that suggests common disease-initiation mechanisms. A TCR beta motif of several highly homologous amino acid variants appeared characteristic of blood from ankylosing spondylitis patients. A CD8+ phenotype was shown by the disease-linked clones, which were found at relatively low frequencies in peripheral blood.

This clonotype showed up just a few times. The target of this receptor is not known. No base-level quality is on record; no much larger clone is a single base apart. The sequenced sample was blood, either unsorted or a sorted T cell fraction (not recorded which). This receptor was identified in a male donor with ankylosing spondylitis. The chain was built from TRBV20-1 and TRBJ1-5; the D gene is perhaps TRBD1, on 5 matching bases. The DNA reads TGCAGTGCTGTTACAGGTGGTCAGCCCCAGCATTTT. This encodes CSAVTGGQPQHF.